This T cell receptor (beta chain) stems from a study of cytomegalovirus exposure and HLA in healthy donors. The CDR3 is 16 amino acids. Germline CDR1 is SGHNT and CDR2 is YYREEE (reference sequence). The V and J ends lost 0 bases and 3 bases respectively, with 14 bases between them. Points on this clone: Antigen specificity is unknown.

The study, taken as a whole, reports: In a later analysis, at a false discovery rate of 0.05, approximately 16,000 TCR beta sequences matched HLA alleles. Prior analysis indicated that the majority of TCR beta V segments exhibited productivity approximately 90% or approximately 30% of the time.

PCR was performed using 60 Vbeta and 13 Jbeta primers. Sequenced by immunoSEQ multiplex PCR; TCRdb stores in-frame clones only, minus some. The sample records around 210,000 clones, 65% to 85% being singletons. The chain is built from TRBV5-4 and TRBJ2-3; TRBD1 is a possible D gene (6 bases). Sequenced input: PBMCs. The source of this sequence is a man aged 50 or older in good health and CMV-seronegative. The CDR3 sequence is CASSLDRVRGTDTQYF. CDR3 DNA sequence: TGTGCCAGCAGCTTGGACAGGGTAAGAGGGACAGATACGCAGTATTTT.